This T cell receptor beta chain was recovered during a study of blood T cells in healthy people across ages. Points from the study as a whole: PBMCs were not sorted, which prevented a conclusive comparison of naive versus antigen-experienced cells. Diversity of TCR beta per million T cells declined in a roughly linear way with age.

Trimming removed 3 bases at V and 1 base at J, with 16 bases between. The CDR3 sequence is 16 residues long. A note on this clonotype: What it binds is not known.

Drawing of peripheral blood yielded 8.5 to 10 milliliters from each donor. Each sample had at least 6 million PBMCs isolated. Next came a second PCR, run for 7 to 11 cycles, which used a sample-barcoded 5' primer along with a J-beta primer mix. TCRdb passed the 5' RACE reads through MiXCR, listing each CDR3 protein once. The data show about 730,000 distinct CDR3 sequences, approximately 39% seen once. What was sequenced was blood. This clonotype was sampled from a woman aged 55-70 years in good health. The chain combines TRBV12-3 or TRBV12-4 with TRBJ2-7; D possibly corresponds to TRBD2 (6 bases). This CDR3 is CASSFWRGRLSYEQYF. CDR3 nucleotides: TGTGCCAGCAGTTTCTGGCGGGGACGCCTTTCCTACGAGCAGTACTTC.